This TCR beta chain was recorded in a study of blood T cell repertoires in COVID-19. Study information: T cells, B-cell-depleted T cells, or PBMCs provided the cDNA or gDNA that served as material.

This clone was seen more than once but under ten times. How the authors handled the data: The authors estimated nucleated cell counts from reference gene primer amplification. The protocol was immunoSEQ multiplex PCR, while the TCRdb copy is restricted to in-frame clones and leaves out a portion. V, J and clone size are taken as reported in that table, and D and trimming were inferred from the DNA itself. The repertoire holds hundreds of thousands of clones, with approximately 83% as singletons. Germline CDR1 is SGHVS and CDR2 is FQNEAQ. CDR3 length equals 15 residues. Trimming took 0 bases from V and 8 from J, leaving 13 bases between them.

This receptor was taken from a woman in her thirties or forties with active or convalescent COVID-19. The sequenced sample was peripheral blood. This sequence joins TRBV7-8 and TRBJ1-4, with D maybe TRBD1 (5 bases). CDR3 loop: CASSLAGAGREKLFF. In DNA form, the CDR3 reads TGTGCCAGCAGCTTAGCAGGGGCCGGGCGGGAAAAACTGTTTTTT.